This T cell receptor beta chain was sequenced during a study of monozygotic twins with inflammatory bowel disease. Study-level findings and limits: IBD patients had lower TCRbeta diversity (inverse Simpson) than healthy co-twins.

TCRalpha and TCRbeta cDNA was put through two nested PCRs of around 15 and 9 cycles. TCRdb re-called the 5' RACE reads; one entry per CDR3 protein, DNA not given. The sample spans 330,000 or so distinct CDR3 sequences; the ten largest clones claim 2% to 2.5%. A word on this clonotype: The antigen is undetermined.

This sequence was found in a human donor with ulcerative colitis or Crohn's disease, or a healthy co-twin of an affected twin (not recorded which). Material for sequencing was blood.

The chain's CDR3 is CASSPDSYEQYF. The chain couples TRBV18 to TRBJ2-7; with no DNA, the TCRdb D assignment of TRBD1 cannot be verified. Germline CDR1 is KGHSH and CDR2 is LQKENI. This CDR3 spans 12 amino acids.